This T cell receptor beta chain appears in the sequencing data of a study of blood T cell repertoires in COVID-19. The assay was immunoSEQ multiplex PCR, and TCRdb's table has in-frame clones only and misses some. The table has around 100,000 clones, 85% seen once; the top ten hold around an eighth. The J segment lost 4 bases and the V segment lost 5 bases, leaving 8 bases of the junction unmatched. Germline loops: CDR1 MGHRA, CDR2 YSYEKL. The CDR3 is 14 amino acids. Material for sequencing was peripheral blood. This receptor was obtained from a man aged 45 to 65 with active or convalescent COVID-19. The chain carries TRBV4-1 and TRBJ2-7, with 7 bases that match TRBD1. CDR3 coding DNA: TGCGCCAGCAGCAAGACAGGGATGATTTACGAGCAGTACTTC. This codes for CASSKTGMIYEQYF.